The entry below gives a single TCR beta chain sequence along with its context. Its recognized antigen is unknown. One base away there is no much larger clone; base qualities are not given. Receptor libraries were prepared by the immunoSEQ multiplex PCR assay. TCRdb carries this immuneACCESS record with in-frame sequences only. Its versions omit some clonotypes, under half of them owing to an unresolved V gene in the studies checked, with the rest unexplained. The sample contains about 11,000 clones, about 72% of them found a single time. Roughly 9.8% of the sample belongs to the ten largest clones. The sample is drawn from a study of CD4+ T cells in melanoma (dated by TCRdb to between 2021 and 2023). For context, the study as a whole: The study examined neoantigen-specific CD4+ T cells in human melanoma.

The CDR3 covers 16 residues, taking in both the cysteine and the phenylalanine. Only the CDR3 DNA stays, 48 bases, in frame from base 1. As encoded in the germline V gene, CDR1 is SGHVS while CDR2 is FNYEAQ. Trimming accounts for 2 bases at V and 5 bases at J, while the number of junction bases matched to no gene is 9. General conclusions and limits of the study: Neoantigen-specific CD4+ T cells were reported to be correlated with the function of CD8+ T cells, macrophages and B cells. Diverse differentiation states were reported to be shown by neoantigen-specific CD4+ T cells in melanoma.

The donors were melanoma patients. This TCR was recovered from a human donor with melanoma. The rearranged segments are TRBV7-6 and TRBJ2-5; TRBD1 matches 9 bases in the middle. The specimen was cells from a culture (not recorded whether cultured in vitro). The CDR3 protein sequence reads: CASSLPTQGAGETQYF. The bases are TGTGCCAGCAGCTTACCGACACAGGGGGCGGGGGAGACCCAGTACTTC.